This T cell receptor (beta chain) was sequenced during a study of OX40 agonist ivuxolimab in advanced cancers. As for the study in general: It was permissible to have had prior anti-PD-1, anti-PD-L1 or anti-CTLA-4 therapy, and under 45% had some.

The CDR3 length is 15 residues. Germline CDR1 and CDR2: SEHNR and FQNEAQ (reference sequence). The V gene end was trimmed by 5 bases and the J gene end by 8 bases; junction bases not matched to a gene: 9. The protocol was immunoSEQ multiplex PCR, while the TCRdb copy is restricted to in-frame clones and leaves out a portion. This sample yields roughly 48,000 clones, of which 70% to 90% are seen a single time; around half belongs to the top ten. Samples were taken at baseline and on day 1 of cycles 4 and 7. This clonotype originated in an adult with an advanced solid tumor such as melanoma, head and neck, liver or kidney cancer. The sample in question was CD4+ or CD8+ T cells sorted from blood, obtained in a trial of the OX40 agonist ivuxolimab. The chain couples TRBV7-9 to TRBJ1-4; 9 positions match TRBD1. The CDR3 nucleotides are TGTGCCAGCAGCACACCGACAGGGGGTTTAGAAAAACTGTTTTTT. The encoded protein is CASSTPTGGLEKLFF.